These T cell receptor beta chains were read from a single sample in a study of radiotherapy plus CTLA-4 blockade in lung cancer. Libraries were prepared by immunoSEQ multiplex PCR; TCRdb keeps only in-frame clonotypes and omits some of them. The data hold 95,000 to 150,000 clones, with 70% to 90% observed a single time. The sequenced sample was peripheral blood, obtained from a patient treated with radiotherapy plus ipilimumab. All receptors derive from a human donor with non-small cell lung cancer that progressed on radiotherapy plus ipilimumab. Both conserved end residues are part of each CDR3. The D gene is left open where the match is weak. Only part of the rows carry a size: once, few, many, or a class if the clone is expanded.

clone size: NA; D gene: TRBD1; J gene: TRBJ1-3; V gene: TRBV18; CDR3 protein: CASSPDRGPGNTIYF; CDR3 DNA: TGTGCCAGCTCACCCGACAGGGGACCTGGAAACACCATATATTTT
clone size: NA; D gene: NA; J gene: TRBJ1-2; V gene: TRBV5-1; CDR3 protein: CASSTDWQYGYTF; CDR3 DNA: TGCGCCAGCAGCACCGATTGGCAATATGGCTACACCTTC
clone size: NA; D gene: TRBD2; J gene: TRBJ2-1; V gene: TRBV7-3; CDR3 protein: CASSSTSAVGSEQFF; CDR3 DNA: TGTGCCAGCAGCTCAACTAGCGCCGTTGGGTCGGAGCAGTTCTTC
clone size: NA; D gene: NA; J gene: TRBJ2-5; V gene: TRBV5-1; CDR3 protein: CASSRGIEETQYF; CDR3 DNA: TGCGCCAGCAGCAGGGGGATTGAAGAGACCCAGTACTTC
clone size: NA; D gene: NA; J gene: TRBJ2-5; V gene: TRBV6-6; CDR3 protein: CASSYGSGRETQYF; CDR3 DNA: TGTGCCAGCAGTTACGGGTCGGGCCGGGAGACCCAGTACTTC
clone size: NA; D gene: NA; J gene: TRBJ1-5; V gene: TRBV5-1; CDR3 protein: CASSLTGNSNQPQHF; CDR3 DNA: TGCGCCAGCAGCTTAACTGGGAACAGCAATCAGCCCCAGCATTTT
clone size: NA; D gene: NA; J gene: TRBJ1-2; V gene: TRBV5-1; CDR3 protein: CASSLGVNYGYTF; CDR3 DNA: TGCGCCAGCAGCTTGGGGGTCAACTATGGCTACACCTTC
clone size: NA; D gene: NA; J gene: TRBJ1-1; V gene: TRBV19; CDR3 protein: CASSIVGGKNTEAFF; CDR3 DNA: TGTGCCAGTAGTATAGTAGGAGGGAAGAACACTGAAGCTTTCTTT
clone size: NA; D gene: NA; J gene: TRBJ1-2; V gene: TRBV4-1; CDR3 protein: CASSQIENSYGYTF; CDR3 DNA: TGCGCCAGCAGCCAAATCGAAAACAGCTATGGCTACACCTTC
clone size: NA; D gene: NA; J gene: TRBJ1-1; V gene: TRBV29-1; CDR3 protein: CSSSQGTEAFF; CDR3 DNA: TGCAGCTCCTCCCAGGGCACTGAAGCTTTCTTT
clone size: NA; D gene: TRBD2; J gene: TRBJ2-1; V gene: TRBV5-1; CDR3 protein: CASSLGGSSDEQFF; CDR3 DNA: TGCGCCAGCAGCTTGGGCGGGAGTTCCGATGAGCAGTTCTTC
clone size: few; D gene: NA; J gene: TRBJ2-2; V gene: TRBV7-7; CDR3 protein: CASSPSGTGELFF; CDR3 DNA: TGTGCTAGCAGCCCGAGCGGGACCGGGGAGCTGTTTTTT
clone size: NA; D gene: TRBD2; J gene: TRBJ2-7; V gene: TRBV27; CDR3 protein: CASSLQAAGGNNEQYF; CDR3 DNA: TGTGCCAGCAGTTTACAGGCGGCGGGAGGGAACAACGAGCAGTACTTC
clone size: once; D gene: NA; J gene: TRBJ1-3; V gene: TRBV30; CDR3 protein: CAWSPGPFGNTIYF; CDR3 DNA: TGTGCCTGGAGTCCAGGGCCGTTTGGAAACACCATATATTTT
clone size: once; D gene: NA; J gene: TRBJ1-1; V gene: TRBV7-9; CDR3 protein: CASSPGFNTEAFF; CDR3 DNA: TGTGCCAGCAGCCCCGGGTTTAACACTGAAGCTTTCTTT
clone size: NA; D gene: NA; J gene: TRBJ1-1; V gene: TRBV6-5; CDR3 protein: CASTKRGGPKTEAFF; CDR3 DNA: TGTGCCAGCACCAAACGGGGGGGGCCGAAGACTGAAGCTTTCTTT
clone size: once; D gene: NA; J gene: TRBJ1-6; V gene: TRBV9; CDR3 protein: CASSADTGSNSPLHF; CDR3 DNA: TGTGCCAGCAGCGCCGACACAGGGTCCAATTCACCCCTCCACTTT
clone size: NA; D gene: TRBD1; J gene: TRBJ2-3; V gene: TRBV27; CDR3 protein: CASTPGGITDTQYF; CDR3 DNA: TGTGCCAGCACCCCAGGGGGCATCACAGATACGCAGTATTTT
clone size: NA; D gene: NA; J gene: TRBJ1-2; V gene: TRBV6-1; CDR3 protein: CASTFNQGSRGYTF; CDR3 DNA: TGTGCCAGCACTTTCAATCAGGGTTCAAGGGGCTACACCTTC
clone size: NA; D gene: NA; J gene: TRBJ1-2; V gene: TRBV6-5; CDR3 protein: CASSSGLLYGYTF; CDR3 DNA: TGTGCCAGCAGTTCCGGGTTGCTCTATGGCTACACCTTC
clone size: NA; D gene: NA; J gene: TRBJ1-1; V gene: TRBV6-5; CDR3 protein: CASSQPGPPGLAFF; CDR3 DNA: TGTGCCAGCAGCCAACCGGGCCCACCTGGTCTGGCTTTCTTT
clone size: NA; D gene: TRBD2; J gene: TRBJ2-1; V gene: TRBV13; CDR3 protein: CASSPRLAGTNEQFF; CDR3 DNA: TGTGCCAGCAGCCCACGACTAGCGGGCACTAATGAGCAGTTCTTC
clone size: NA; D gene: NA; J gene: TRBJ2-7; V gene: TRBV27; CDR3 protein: CASSLRSSLPYEQYF; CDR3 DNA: TGTGCCAGCAGTTTGCGATCCTCCTTGCCCTACGAGCAGTACTTC
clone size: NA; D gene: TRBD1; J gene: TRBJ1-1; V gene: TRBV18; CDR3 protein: CVSSPLDRAEAFF; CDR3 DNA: TGTGTCAGCTCACCACTGGACAGGGCTGAAGCTTTCTTT
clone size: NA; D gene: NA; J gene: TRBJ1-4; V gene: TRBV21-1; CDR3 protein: CASGLNEKLFF; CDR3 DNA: TGTGCCAGCGGCTTAAATGAAAAACTGTTTTTT